This T cell receptor (beta chain) was recovered during a study of T-cell memory formation after mild COVID-19. After 5'RACE with constant-segment primers, TCR alpha and TCR beta cDNA libraries carrying sample barcodes and UMIs were obtained. TCRdb recomputed calls from the 5' RACE reads with MiXCR, one row per CDR3 protein. The sample lists 30,000 to 50,000 distinct CDR3 sequences, around 6.1% seen once, with 0.7% to 0.9% in the top ten. Germline V lookup: CDR1 SGDLS, CDR2 YYNGEE. The ends lost 4 bases at V and 6 bases at J; junction bases unmatched: 8. The length of the CDR3 is 15 residues. What was sequenced was PBMCs or a T cell subset sorted from them (not recorded which). This sequence was found in an adult who had mild COVID-19 (a few samples of this study predate the infection). Cell type and time point are not known. This chain links TRBV9 with TRBJ2-1, with 9 bases lining up with TRBD2. This CDR3 reads CASSTRLGLANEQFF. The CDR3 nucleotides read TGTGCCAGCAGCACCCGCTTGGGACTAGCCAATGAGCAGTTCTTC.